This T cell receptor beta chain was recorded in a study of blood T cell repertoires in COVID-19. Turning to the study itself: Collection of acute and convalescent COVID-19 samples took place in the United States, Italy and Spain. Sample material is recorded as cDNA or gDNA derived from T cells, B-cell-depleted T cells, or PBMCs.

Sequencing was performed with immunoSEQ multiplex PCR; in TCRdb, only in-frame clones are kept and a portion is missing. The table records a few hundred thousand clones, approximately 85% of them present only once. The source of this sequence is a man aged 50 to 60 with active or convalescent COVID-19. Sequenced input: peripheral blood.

CDR3 DNA: TGTGCCAGCAGCATAGGAGGCACAGATACGCAGTATTTT. Translation gives CASSIGGTDTQYF. This rearrangement joins TRBV2 to TRBJ2-3, with D unresolved. CDR3 length equals 13 residues. CDR1 is SNHLY, CDR2 FYNNEI, per germline. The ends were cut back, 6 bases at V and 1 base at J, with 8 bases in the middle.